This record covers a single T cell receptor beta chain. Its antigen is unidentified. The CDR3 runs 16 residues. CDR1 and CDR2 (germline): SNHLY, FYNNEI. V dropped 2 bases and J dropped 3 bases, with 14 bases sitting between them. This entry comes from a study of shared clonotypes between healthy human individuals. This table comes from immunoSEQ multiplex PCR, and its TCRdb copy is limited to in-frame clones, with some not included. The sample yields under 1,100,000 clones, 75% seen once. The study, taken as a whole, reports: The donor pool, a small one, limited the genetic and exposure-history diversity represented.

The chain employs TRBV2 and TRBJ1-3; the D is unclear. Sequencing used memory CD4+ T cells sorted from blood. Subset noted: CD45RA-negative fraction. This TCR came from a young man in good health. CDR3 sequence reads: CASSEIRSPRGNTIYF. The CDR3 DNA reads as TGTGCCAGCAGTGAAATCCGGAGCCCACGTGGAAACACCATATATTTT.